What follows describes a single T cell receptor beta chain. Its matching antigen is unknown. The data were obtained in a study of identical twins. TCRdb passed the 5' RACE reads through MiXCR, listing each CDR3 protein once. This sample yields about 810,000 distinct CDR3 sequences, of which approximately 13% are seen a single time; around 1.5% belongs to the top ten. V lost 0 bases, J lost 3 bases, and 5 bases lay in between. This CDR3 is built from 14 residues. Germline V gives CDR1 LNHNV, CDR2 YYDKDF (reference sequence). Broader study findings: Insertions were reduced in abundant cord blood beta clonotypes but not in memory repertoires. Findings came from cross-sectional statistics, without long-term follow-up of donors.

Another study also made use of these data, one on yellow fever vaccine responses in identical twins.

The rearrangement links TRBV15 to TRBJ2-2; no clear D. The sample comprised PBMCs. This receptor was identified in a woman under 30 in good health. This CDR3 reads CATSRDLDTGELFF. In DNA, the CDR3 is TGTGCCACCAGCAGAGATCTTGACACCGGGGAGCTGTTTTTT.